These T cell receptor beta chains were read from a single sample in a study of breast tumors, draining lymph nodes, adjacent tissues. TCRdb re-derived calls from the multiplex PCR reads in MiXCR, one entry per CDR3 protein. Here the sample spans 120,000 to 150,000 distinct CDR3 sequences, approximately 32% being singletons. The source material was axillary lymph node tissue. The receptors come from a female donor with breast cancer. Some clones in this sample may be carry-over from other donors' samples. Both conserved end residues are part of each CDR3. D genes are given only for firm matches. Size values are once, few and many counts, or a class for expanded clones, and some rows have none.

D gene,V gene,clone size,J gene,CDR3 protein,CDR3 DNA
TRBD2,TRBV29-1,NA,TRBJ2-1,CSSRLAGVYNEQFF,TGCAGCTCCAGACTAGCGGGAGTGTACAATGAGCAGTTCTTC
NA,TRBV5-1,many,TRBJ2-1,CASSPNPGHNSYNEQFF,TGCGCCAGCAGCCCCAACCCGGGACACAACTCCTACAATGAGCAGTTCTTC
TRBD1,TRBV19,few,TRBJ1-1,CASSAGTANAEAFF,TGTGCCAGTAGTGCCGGGACAGCTAACGCTGAAGCTTTCTTT
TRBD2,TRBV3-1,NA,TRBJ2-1,CAGSPSGASYNEQFF,TGTGCCGGCAGCCCTAGCGGGGCTTCCTACAATGAGCAGTTCTTC
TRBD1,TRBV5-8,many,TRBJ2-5,CASSRGQVGETQYF,TGTGCCAGCAGCCGAGGACAGGTTGGCGAGACCCAGTACTTC
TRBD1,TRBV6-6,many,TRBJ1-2,CASSKKGTGGLYGYTF,TGTGCCAGCAGCAAGAAAGGGACAGGGGGCCTCTATGGCTACACCTTC
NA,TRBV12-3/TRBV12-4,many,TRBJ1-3,CASRVGGAGNTIYF,TGTGCCAGCAGGGTTGGGGGAGCTGGAAACACCATATATTTT
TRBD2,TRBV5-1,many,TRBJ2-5,CASSLGLAGGTQETQYF,TGCGCCAGCAGCCTCGGACTAGCGGGGGGCACCCAAGAGACCCAGTACTTC
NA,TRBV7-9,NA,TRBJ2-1,CASSLASRYNEQFF,TGTGCCAGCAGCTTAGCGTCCAGGTACAATGAGCAGTTCTTC
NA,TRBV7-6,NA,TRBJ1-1,CASSLVINRDTEAFF,TGTGCCAGCAGCTTAGTCATCAACAGGGACACTGAAGCTTTCTTT
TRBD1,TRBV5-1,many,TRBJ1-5,CASSPGTGDQPQHF,TGCGCCAGCAGCCCTGGGACAGGGGATCAGCCCCAGCATTTT